The source of this T cell receptor (beta chain) is a study of blood T cells in healthy people across ages. The study's findings and limits: The diversity estimates, figures obtained from one million T cells, were considered underestimates. Donors of long life had a larger count of naive CD4+ cells and greater diversity than aged donors.

This clonotype has a handful of counts. As yet, its antigen is unknown. This may be a read error, as it is one base from a much larger clone. For the second PCR, which ran for roughly 7 to 11 cycles, a sample-barcoded 5' primer and a J-beta primer mix were used. TCRdb called the 5' RACE reads again in MiXCR, with one record for every CDR3 protein. The sample records around 870,000 distinct CDR3 sequences, about 30% being singletons. PBMCs were isolated at a quantity of at least 7 million per sample. The extraction recovered at least 5.5 micrograms of total RNA per sample. The CDR3 sequence is 16 residues long. V was pared by 6 bases and J by 13 bases, with 19 bases of the junction left unmatched. Per germline, CDR1 SGHTA and CDR2 FQGNSA.

The sequenced sample consisted of blood. The chain uses TRBV7-2 and TRBJ2-1; 9 bases fit TRBD1. This TCR was recovered from a woman over 75 in good health. CDR3 sequence (DNA): TGTGCCAGCAGTCCAGGGGGAACAGGGGGCAGGGAGACCCAGTTCTTC. It is translated as CASSPGGTGGRETQFF.